This TCR beta chain was documented in a study of neurological immune-mediated disorders. Germline trimming cut 8 bases from V and 8 bases from J; bases unmatched to any gene: 7. In germline, CDR1 is MNHNS, CDR2 SASEGT. The CDR3 is 14 residues long. TCRdb passed the 5' RACE reads through MiXCR, listing each CDR3 protein once. The table has roughly 80,000 distinct CDR3 sequences, approximately 10% seen once. The table lists this clonotype with many counts. Unsorted libraries used 2 million PBMCs kept at -80 degrees C. Sequencing was done on a sample of PBMCs. The chain carries TRBV6-1 and TRBJ1-6; 9 bases map to TRBD1. This TCR was recovered from a man aged 45 to 65 in good health. CDR3 sequence (DNA): TGTGCCAGCGAAGCCGGGACAGGGCATTCACCCCTCCACTTT. Protein sequence: CASEAGTGHSPLHF.